This record looks at one T cell receptor (beta chain) sequence and its context. The study assigned cohorts using participant-reported clinical history. Exposed enrollees had met someone with a PCR-confirmed or clinician-diagnosed COVID-19 case at some point within the 2 weeks before study entry. This sample was included in a study of blood T cell repertoires in COVID-19. Study-wide background: T cells, B-cell-depleted T cells, or PBMCs provided the cDNA or gDNA that served as material.

Per the original data handling: Reference gene primers were amplified, and this amplification served to estimate nucleated cell counts. Repertoires were generated with immunoSEQ multiplex PCR, while TCRdb's copy carries only in-frame clones and drops some. The V and J calls and clone size come from that table; D and trimming were worked out from the DNA. The table shows about 320,000 clones, with 85% to 95% occurring only once. V was cut by 5 bases and J by 0 bases, with 11 bases left in between. In germline, CDR1 is SGHVS, CDR2 FNYEAQ. The CDR3 is 15 residues long. The chain has TRBV7-6 and TRBJ1-3, with D hard to call. Material for sequencing was PBMCs or T cells enriched from blood (not recorded which). The clonotype comes from a young woman who had been exposed to COVID-19. The CDR3 DNA reads as TGTGCCAGCAGCCCTAGTTTTTACTCTGGAAACACCATATATTTT. Its protein is CASSPSFYSGNTIYF.